These 12 T cell receptor beta chains originate from one sample sequenced in a study of a mutant IDH1 vaccine in newly diagnosed glioma. Time point described: week 35, safety follow-up. Doses consisted of 300 ug of mutant IDH1 20-mer peptide each, paired with topical imiquimod. These receptors have no identified antigens. Sequencing used immunoSEQ multiplex PCR; TCRdb keeps in-frame clones, though not all of them. The sample includes about 50,000 clones, around four fifths of them seen just once. Material: PBMCs, obtained from a glioma patient whose treatment included an IDH1 peptide vaccine. The source of these receptors is a woman aged 18-30 years with glioma.

V gene TRBV6-5 combines with J gene TRBJ1-2; D unclear. The germline gives CDR1 MNHEY, CDR2 SVGAGI. Trimming took off 2 bases at V and 0 bases at J, with 13 bases between the two ends. The CDR3 is 16 amino acids. CDR3 loop: CASSYRQVGPNYGYTF. For the CDR3, the DNA is TGTGCCAGCAGTTACCGCCAGGTCGGGCCTAACTATGGCTACACCTTC.

The chain has TRBV4-1 and TRBJ2-1, with 9 bases identical to TRBD2. Germline values: CDR1 MGHRA, CDR2 YSYEKL. The J segment lost 7 bases and the V segment lost 0 bases, leaving 7 bases of the junction unmatched. The CDR3 runs 16 residues. Written as DNA, the CDR3 is TGCGCCAGCAGCCAAGATTCAAGCGGGGGGAGGAATGAGCAGTTCTTC. This codes for CASSQDSSGGRNEQFF.

This chain uses TRBV11-2 with TRBJ1-2; perhaps TRBD1 as D (6 bases). The V gene's germline CDR1 is SGHAT and CDR2 FQNNGV. This CDR3 is built from 14 residues. V lost 1 base and J lost 8, with 14 bases in between. DNA for the CDR3: TGTGCCAGCAGCTTAGGAGGGGGGGATCGAGGCTACACCTTC. Encoded protein: CASSLGGGDRGYTF.

The CDR3, as DNA: TGTGCCAGCTCAGCCCAGGGGAACACCGGGGAGCTGTTTTTT. Its protein is CASSAQGNTGELFF. The V and J genes are TRBV7-2 and TRBJ2-2; D perhaps matches TRBD1 (5 bases). The length of the CDR3 is 14 residues. Between the trimmed V and J ends, which lost 8 bases and 1 base, there was a span of 11 bases. CDR1 and CDR2 from the germline V gene are SGHTA and FQGNSA. Complete variable domain (other parts from reference TRBV7-2 and TRBJ2-2): GAGVSQSPSNKVTEKGKDVELRCDPISGHTALYWYRQSLGQGLEFLIYFQGNSAPDKSGLPSDRFSAERTGGSVSTLTIQRTQQEDSAVYLCASSAQGNTGELFFGEGSRLTVL.

The table lists this clone with a few counts. J is TRBJ1-5 and V is TRBV30; maybe TRBD1 (5 bases). The CDR3 extends over 17 amino acids. V was trimmed by 2 bases and J by 0 bases, leaving 17 bases between them. Germline V gene lookup returns CDR1 GTSNPN and CDR2 SVGIG (reference sequence). The DNA for the CDR3 is TGTGCCTGGAGTAAAATTCGACAGCCCGATAGCAATCAGCCCCAGCATTTT. Translated: CAWSKIRQPDSNQPQHF.

J is TRBJ2-3 and V is TRBV11-3; 7 bases are a match to TRBD1. CDR1 is SGHNT and CDR2 is YENEEA in the germline V gene. V shed 5 bases and J 1 base; nucleotides not matched to a gene: 6. There are 15 residues in the CDR3. The DNA of the CDR3 is TGTGCCAGCAGCCGGACAGGTATTGGCACAGATACGCAGTATTTT. It is translated as CASSRTGIGTDTQYF.

This rearrangement joins TRBV5-1 to TRBJ2-1, with 9 bases fitting TRBD2. With V trimmed by 0 bases and J by 8 bases, 3 bases remained unmatched. The V gene's germline CDR1 is SGHRS and CDR2 YFSETQ. The CDR3 loop spans 14 amino acids. CDR3: CASSLVAGEDEQFF. The CDR3 DNA reads TGCGCCAGCAGCTTGGTAGCGGGAGAGGATGAGCAGTTCTTC.

The J gene is TRBJ1-2, the V gene TRBV7-2, with D tentatively TRBD1 (5 bases). Germline V lookup: CDR1 SGHTA, CDR2 FQGNSA. The CDR3 spans 14 residues. Trimming took 6 bases from V and 3 from J, leaving 14 bases between them. The CDR3 region is CASRPNGADYGYTF. DNA for the CDR3: TGTGCCAGCAGGCCGAACGGGGCAGACTATGGCTACACCTTC.

The V and J genes are TRBV9 and TRBJ1-2; 7 bases line up with TRBD1. The V gene end was trimmed by 3 bases and the J gene end by 11 bases; junction bases not matched to a gene: 7. The CDR3 spans 12 residues. CDR1 and CDR2 (germline): SGDLS, YYNGEE. CDR3 in DNA: TGTGCCAGCAGCGCTCAGGGGGGCGGGTACACCTTC. Translating gives CASSAQGGGYTF.

V and J are TRBV9 and TRBJ2-1; 11 nucleotides align to TRBD2. Trimming took 0 bases from V and 4 from J; bases not matched to a gene: 6. This CDR3 contains 17 residues. CDR1 is SGDLS, CDR2 YYNGEE, per germline. CDR3 loop: CASSVASGRYLYNEQFF. DNA of the CDR3: TGTGCCAGCAGCGTAGCTAGCGGGAGGTACCTATACAATGAGCAGTTCTTC.

The chain employs TRBV2 and TRBJ2-7; 8 bases are shared with TRBD1. Germline V gene data show CDR1 as SNHLY and CDR2 as FYNNEI. The V gene end was trimmed by 4 bases and the J gene end by 5 bases; junction bases not matched to a gene: 7. The CDR3 runs to 14 residues. The CDR3 is CASSGGGQGHEQYF. The DNA of the CDR3 is TGTGCCAGCAGTGGCGGCGGACAGGGCCACGAGCAGTACTTC.

This clone was seen just once. The rearrangement uses TRBV7-9 and TRBJ1-2; D gene unclear. V was clipped by 4 bases and J by 2 bases, with 2 bases between them. The germline V gene encodes CDR1 SEHNR and CDR2 FQNEAQ (reference sequence). This CDR3 is built from 11 residues. The CDR3, as DNA: TGTGCCAGCAGCTCAAACTATGGCTACACCTTC. As protein: CASSSNYGYTF.